This is a list of T cell receptor beta chains from one sample in a study of blood T cell repertoires in COVID-19. TCRdb's copy holds only in-frame clones and misses some; the assay was immunoSEQ multiplex PCR. The table lists about 49,000 clones, 86% of them singletons. Sequencing was carried out using peripheral blood. The receptors originated from a man aged 35-49 years with active COVID-19. CDR3s include the opening cysteine and the closing phenylalanine or tryptophan. The D gene is left open where the match is weak. A row's size may be missing; if present it is once, few, many or a size class.

V	J	size	D	DNA	CDR3
TRBV19	TRBJ2-1	once	TRBD2	TGTGCCAGTAGCCCCGTAGCGGGAGGGAGTCCCAATGAGCAGTTCTTC	CASSPVAGGSPNEQFF
TRBV28	TRBJ2-3	-	-	TGTGCCAGCAGTTTCCCGGGTAGCACAGATACGCAGTATTTT	CASSFPGSTDTQYF
TRBV21-1	TRBJ1-4	-	-	TGTGCCAGCAGCAACTCTGGCAGGGGGTCGAGAATGTCCAATGAAAAACTGTTTTTT	CASSNSGRGSRMSNEKLFF
TRBV4-1	TRBJ1-2	few	-	TGCGCCAGCAGCCAAGAGGAGACGGCCTCTAACTATGGCTACACCTTC	CASSQEETASNYGYTF
TRBV10-2	TRBJ2-1	-	TRBD2	TGCGCCAGCAGTGAATCGGGTAGCGGGAGAAGTAATGAGCAGTTCTTC	CASSESGSGRSNEQFF
TRBV21-1	TRBJ2-3	-	-	TGTGCCGCGCACCCGAGGGCTCGCACAGATACGCAGTATTTT	CAAHPRARTDTQYF
TRBV7-9	TRBJ2-7	-	-	TGTGCCAGCAGCTTAGTAAGACTTATCTCGGGCGAGCAGTACTTC	CASSLVRLISGEQYF
TRBV5-1	TRBJ1-6	-	TRBD1	TGCGCCAGCAGCTTGGAGGGGGCTCGGAATTCACCCCTCCACTTT	CASSLEGARNSPLHF
TRBV3-1/TRBV3-2	TRBJ2-1	-	TRBD2	TGTGCCAGCAGCCAAGGACTAGCGGGAGTGAAGGAGCAGTTCTTC	CASSQGLAGVKEQFF
TRBV15	TRBJ1-5	-	-	TGTGCCACCAGCAACGGGAGGGGCAGAGGCAATCAGCCCCAGCATTTT	CATSNGRGRGNQPQHF
TRBV2	TRBJ1-4	-	TRBD1	TGTGCCAGCAGTGAAGCGCAGGGGGGCGGTGAAAAACTGTTTTTT	CASSEAQGGGEKLFF
TRBV6-5	TRBJ2-5	-	-	TGTGCCAGCAGGCCTGGGGGAGGAGAGACCCAGTACTTC	CASRPGGGETQYF
TRBV12-3/TRBV12-4	TRBJ2-2	-	-	TGTGCCAGCAGCAAGAGCACCGGGGAGCTGTTTTTT	CASSKSTGELFF
TRBV12-3/TRBV12-4	TRBJ1-5	-	-	TGTGCCAGCAGTTCAAATCAGCCCCAGCATTTT	CASSSNQPQHF
TRBV13	TRBJ2-1	once	TRBD1	TGTGCCAGCAGCTTAGCGGGGACAGACAATGAGCAGTTCTTC	CASSLAGTDNEQFF
TRBV28	TRBJ2-7	-	-	TGTGCCAGCAGCCGACCCCAGGAATCCTACGAGCAGTACTTC	CASSRPQESYEQYF
TRBV7-9	TRBJ2-7	-	TRBD1	TGTGCCAGCAGCTCCCGGACAGGGGGCGAGCAGTACTTC	CASSSRTGGEQYF
TRBV2	TRBJ2-1	few	TRBD2	TGTGCCAGCAGCGGGACTAGCGGGTCTTATAAAGGCGGTGAGCAGTTCTTC	CASSGTSGSYKGGEQFF
TRBV29-1	TRBJ1-3	-	-	TGCAGCGTGGGGGCCAGTGGAAACACCATATATTTT	CSVGASGNTIYF
TRBV24-1	TRBJ1-1	-	TRBD1	TGTGCCACCAGTCCCCGGACAGGAGAAGCTTTCTTT	CATSPRTGEAFF
TRBV5-1	TRBJ2-1	-	-	TGCGCCAGCAGCTTGGTAAGGGAGTACAATGAGCAGTTCTTC	CASSLVREYNEQFF
TRBV28	TRBJ1-1	few	-	TGTGCCAGCAGTTTATTGGCCGCCAGGAAAGGAGGGAACACTGAAGCTTTCTTT	CASSLLAARKGGNTEAFF
TRBV24-1	TRBJ2-5	-	TRBD1	TGTGCCACCAGTGACCCGGGACAGGGAGGTCCAGAGACCCAGTACTTC	CATSDPGQGGPETQYF
TRBV5-1	TRBJ1-2	-	-	TGCGCCAGCAGCTTCGTCTCCGGAGATAACTATGGCTACACCTTC	CASSFVSGDNYGYTF
TRBV27	TRBJ2-7	-	-	TGTGCCAGCAGTTTAGCCCCCCCCCGGGAGCAGTACTTC	CASSLAPPREQYF
TRBV3-1/TRBV3-2	TRBJ2-2	-	TRBD2	TGTGCCAGCAGCCAAGAAGCGGGAGGGCCTCGGTTGACAAACACCGGGGAGCTGTTTTTT	CASSQEAGGPRLTNTGELFF
TRBV9	TRBJ2-7	once	TRBD2	TGTGCCAGCAGCCCAAGGACTAGCGGGGGGAGCTCCTACGAGCAGTACTTC	CASSPRTSGGSSYEQYF
TRBV28	TRBJ1-1	few	-	TGTGCCAGCAATAGGGGCCGGAGCTGGGTGAACACTGAAGCTTTCTTT	CASNRGRSWVNTEAFF
TRBV19	TRBJ2-2	-	-	TGTGCCAGCCGGGACACCGGGGAGCTGTTTTTT	CASRDTGELFF
TRBV5-1	TRBJ2-1	-	TRBD2	TGCGCCAGCAGTTTCCAACAAGCGGGAGGGAGCTCCTACAATGAGCAGTTCTTC	CASSFQQAGGSSYNEQFF
TRBV11-2	TRBJ1-1	once	TRBD1	TGTGCCAGCAGCTTAGATGGACAGGTCAACACTGAAGCTTTCTTT	CASSLDGQVNTEAFF
TRBV7-9	TRBJ2-7	-	-	TGTGCCAGCAGCTTAGACGCCGGCGAGCAGTACTTC	CASSLDAGEQYF
TRBV5-1	TRBJ2-7	-	TRBD1	TGCGCCAGCAGCTTCCCGGGACAGGAGAACGAGCAGTACTTC	CASSFPGQENEQYF
TRBV7-9	TRBJ2-6	-	TRBD2	TGTGCCAACAGCTTCCCCGCGGGAGGCACCCTCTCTGGGGCCAACGTCCTGACTTTC	CANSFPAGGTLSGANVLTF
TRBV6-5	TRBJ2-3	-	TRBD2	TGTGCCAGCAGTTTCAGCGGGACCAGCACAGATACGCAGTATTTT	CASSFSGTSTDTQYF
TRBV25-1	TRBJ1-1	-	TRBD1	TGTGCCAGCAGTGATCGGACAGGGACCCTGAACACTGAAGCTTTCTTT	CASSDRTGTLNTEAFF
TRBV20-1	TRBJ2-7	-	-	TGCAGTGCTCGTGACCCTAGCGAAGGCTCCTACGAGCAGTACTTC	CSARDPSEGSYEQYF
TRBV18	TRBJ2-7	-	-	TGTGCCAGCTCACCCCCGGGTGGGTCCTACGAGCAGTACTTC	CASSPPGGSYEQYF
TRBV5-4	TRBJ2-3	-	TRBD2	TGTGCCAGCAGCACGGGGACTAGCGATAGCACAGATACGCAGTATTTT	CASSTGTSDSTDTQYF
TRBV9	TRBJ2-3	-	-	TGTGCCAGCAGCCCCAGGGGATGGGTAGATACGCAGTATTTT	CASSPRGWVDTQYF
TRBV10-3	TRBJ2-3	-	TRBD1	TGTGCCATCAGTGGGACAGGGGAAACTAGCACAGATACGCAGTATTTT	CAISGTGETSTDTQYF
TRBV7-9	TRBJ1-2	-	-	TGTGCCAGCTCGATTCAGGGGATTACCACCTTC	CASSIQGITTF